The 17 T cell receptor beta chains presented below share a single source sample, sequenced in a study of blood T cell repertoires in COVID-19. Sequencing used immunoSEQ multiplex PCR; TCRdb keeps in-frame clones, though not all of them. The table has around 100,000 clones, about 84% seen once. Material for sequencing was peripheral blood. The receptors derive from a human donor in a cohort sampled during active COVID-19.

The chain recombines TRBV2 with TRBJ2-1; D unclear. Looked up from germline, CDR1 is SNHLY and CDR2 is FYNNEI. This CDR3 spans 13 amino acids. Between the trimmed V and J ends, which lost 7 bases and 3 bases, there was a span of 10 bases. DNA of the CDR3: TGTGCCAGCATTGGAGTGATCTACAATGAGCAGTTCTTC. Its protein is CASIGVIYNEQFF.

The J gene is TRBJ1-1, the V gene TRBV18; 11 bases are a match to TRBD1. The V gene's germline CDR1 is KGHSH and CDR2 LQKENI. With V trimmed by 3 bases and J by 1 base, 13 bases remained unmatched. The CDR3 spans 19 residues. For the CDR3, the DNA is TGTGCCAGCTCACCCTATCTTGTCACCGGGACAGGGGGGAACACTGAAGCTTTCTTT. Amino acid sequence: CASSPYLVTGTGGNTEAFF.

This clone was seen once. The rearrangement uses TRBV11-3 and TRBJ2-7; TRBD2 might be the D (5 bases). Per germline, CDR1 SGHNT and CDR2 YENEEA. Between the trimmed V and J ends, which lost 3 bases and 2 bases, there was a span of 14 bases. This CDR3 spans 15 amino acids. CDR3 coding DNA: TGTGCCAGCAGCTTTCGGCGGGTCCCTACCTACGAGCAGTACTTC. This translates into CASSFRRVPTYEQYF.

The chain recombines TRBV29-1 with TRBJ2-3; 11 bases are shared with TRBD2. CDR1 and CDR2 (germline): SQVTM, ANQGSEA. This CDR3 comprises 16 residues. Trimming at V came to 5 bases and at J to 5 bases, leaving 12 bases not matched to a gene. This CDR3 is CSVPFLAGGRQDTQYF. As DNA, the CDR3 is TGCAGCGTTCCTTTTTTAGCGGGAGGGCGACAAGATACGCAGTATTTT.

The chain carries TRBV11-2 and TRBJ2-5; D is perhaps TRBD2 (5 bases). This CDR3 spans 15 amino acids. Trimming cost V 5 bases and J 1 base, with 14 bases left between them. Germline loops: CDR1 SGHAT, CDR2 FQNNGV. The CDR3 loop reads CASSRPSGVQETQYF. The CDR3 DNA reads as TGTGCCAGCAGCCGTCCGAGCGGAGTCCAAGAGACCCAGTACTTC.

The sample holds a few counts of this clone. The CDR3 here is CASSGGTSGIETQYF. The CDR3 coding sequence is TGTGCCAGCAGCGGGGGGACTAGCGGGATAGAGACCCAGTACTTC. The chain links TRBV27 to TRBJ2-5, with TRBD2 matching 13 bases. The CDR3 is 15 residues long. Germline lookup yields CDR1 MNHEY and CDR2 SMNVEV (reference sequence). With V trimmed by 6 bases and J by 4 bases, 5 bases remained unmatched.

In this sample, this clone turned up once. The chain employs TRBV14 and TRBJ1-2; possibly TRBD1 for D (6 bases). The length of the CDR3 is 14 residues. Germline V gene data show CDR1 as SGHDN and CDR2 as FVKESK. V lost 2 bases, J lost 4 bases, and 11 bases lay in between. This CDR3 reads CASSQRGFGYGYTF. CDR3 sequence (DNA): TGTGCCAGCAGCCAAAGGGGGTTCGGCTATGGCTACACCTTC.

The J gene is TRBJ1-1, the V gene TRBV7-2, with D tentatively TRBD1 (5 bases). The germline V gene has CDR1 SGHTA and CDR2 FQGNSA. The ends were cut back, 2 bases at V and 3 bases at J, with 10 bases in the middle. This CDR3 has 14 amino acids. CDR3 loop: CASSLSGLDTEAFF. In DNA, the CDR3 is TGTGCCAGCAGCTTATCAGGGTTGGACACTGAAGCTTTCTTT.

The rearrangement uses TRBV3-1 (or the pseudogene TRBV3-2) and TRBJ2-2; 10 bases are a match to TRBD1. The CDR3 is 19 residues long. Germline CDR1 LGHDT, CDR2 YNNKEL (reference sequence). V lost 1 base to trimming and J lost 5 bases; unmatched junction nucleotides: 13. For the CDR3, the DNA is TGTGCCAGCAGCCAAGTATTCTTAGACAGGGGGCTAGGTACCGGGGAGCTGTTTTTT. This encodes CASSQVFLDRGLGTGELFF.

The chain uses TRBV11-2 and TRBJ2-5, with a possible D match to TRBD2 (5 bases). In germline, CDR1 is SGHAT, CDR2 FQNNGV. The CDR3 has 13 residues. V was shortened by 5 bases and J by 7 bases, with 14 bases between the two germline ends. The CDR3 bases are TGTGCCAGCAGCCCGCAGGTTGAGGGGACCCAGTACTTC. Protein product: CASSPQVEGTQYF.

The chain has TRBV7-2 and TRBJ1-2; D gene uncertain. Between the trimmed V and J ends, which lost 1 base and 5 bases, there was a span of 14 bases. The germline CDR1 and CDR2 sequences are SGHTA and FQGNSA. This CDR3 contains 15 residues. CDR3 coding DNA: TGTGCCAGCAGCTTAGACCAATACTTAAGATATGGCTACACCTTC. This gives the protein CASSLDQYLRYGYTF.

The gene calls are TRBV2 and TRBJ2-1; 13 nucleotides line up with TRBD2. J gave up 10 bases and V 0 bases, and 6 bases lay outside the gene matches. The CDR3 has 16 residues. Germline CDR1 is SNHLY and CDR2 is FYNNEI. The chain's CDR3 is CASSEAWRTSGREQFF. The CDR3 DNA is TGTGCCAGCAGTGAAGCGTGGAGGACTAGCGGGAGAGAGCAGTTCTTC. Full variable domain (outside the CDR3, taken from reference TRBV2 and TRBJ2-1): EPEVTQTPSHQVTQMGQEVILRCVPISNHLYFYWYRQILGQKVEFLVSFYNNEISEKSEIFDDQFSVERPDGSNFTLKIRSTKLEDSAMYFCASSEAWRTSGREQFFGPGTRLTVL.

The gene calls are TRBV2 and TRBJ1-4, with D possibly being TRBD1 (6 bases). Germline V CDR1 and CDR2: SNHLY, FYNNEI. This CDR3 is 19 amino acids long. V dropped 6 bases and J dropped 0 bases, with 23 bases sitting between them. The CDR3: CASRAQGSIYTPTNEKLFF. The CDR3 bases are TGTGCCAGCAGGGCACAGGGATCTATCTACACCCCAACTAATGAAAAACTGTTTTTT.

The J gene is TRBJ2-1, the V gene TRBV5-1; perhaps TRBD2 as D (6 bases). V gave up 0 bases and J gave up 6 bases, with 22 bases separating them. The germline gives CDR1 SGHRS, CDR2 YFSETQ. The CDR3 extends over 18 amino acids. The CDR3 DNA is TGCGCCAGCAGCTTGGTGGGACTCCAGGGTTCTAAGGGCAATGAGCAGTTCTTC. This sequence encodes CASSLVGLQGSKGNEQFF.

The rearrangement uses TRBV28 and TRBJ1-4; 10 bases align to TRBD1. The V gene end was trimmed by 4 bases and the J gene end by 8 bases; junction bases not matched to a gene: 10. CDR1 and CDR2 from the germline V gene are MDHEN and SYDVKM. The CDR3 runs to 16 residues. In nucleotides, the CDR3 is TGTGCCAGCAGTTCGGCCGGGACAGGGGCAAAGGAAAAACTGTTTTTT. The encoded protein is CASSSAGTGAKEKLFF. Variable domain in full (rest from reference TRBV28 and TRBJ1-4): DVKVTQSSRYLVKRTGEKVFLECVQDMDHENMFWYRQDPGLGLRLIYFSYDVKMKEKGDIPEGYSVSREKKERFSLILESASTNQTSMYLCASSSAGTGAKEKLFFGSGTQLSVL.

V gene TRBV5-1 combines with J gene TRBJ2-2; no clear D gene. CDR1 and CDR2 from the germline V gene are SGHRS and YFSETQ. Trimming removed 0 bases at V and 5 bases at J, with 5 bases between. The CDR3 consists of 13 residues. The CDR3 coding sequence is TGCGCCAGCAGCTTGGGTGTAACCGGGGAGCTGTTTTTT. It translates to CASSLGVTGELFF.

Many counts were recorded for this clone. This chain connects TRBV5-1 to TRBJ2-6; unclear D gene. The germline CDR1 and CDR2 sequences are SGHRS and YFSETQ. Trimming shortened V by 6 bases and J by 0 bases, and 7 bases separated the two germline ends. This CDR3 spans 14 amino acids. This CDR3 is CASTLSSGANVLTF. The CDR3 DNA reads TGCGCCAGCACCCTAAGCTCTGGGGCCAACGTCCTGACTTTC.